This passage covers 16 T cell receptor beta chains from one sample sequenced in a study of blood T cell repertoires in COVID-19. Repertoires were generated with immunoSEQ multiplex PCR, while TCRdb's copy carries only in-frame clones and drops some. The data hold approximately 120,000 clones, with around 86% observed a single time. The sample consisted of peripheral blood. Source of these receptors: a man aged 55-75 years with acute or convalescent COVID-19.

In this sample, this clone turned up once. The gene calls are TRBV2 and TRBJ2-1; D may be TRBD1 (6 bases). The V and J ends lost 4 bases and 4 bases respectively, with 8 bases between them. From germline, CDR1 is SNHLY and CDR2 FYNNEI. The length of the CDR3 is 13 residues. The CDR3 here is CASSVGTYNEQFF. The CDR3 bases are TGTGCCAGCAGTGTTGGGACATACAATGAGCAGTTCTTC.

Comment on this clone: The same CDR3 also results from other DNA sequences found in this sample. V usage is TRBV20-1 and J usage is TRBJ1-1; D is possibly TRBD1 (6 bases). The CDR3 spans 10 residues. V was clipped by 5 bases and J by 9 bases, with 10 bases between them. The germline V gene encodes CDR1 DFQATT and CDR2 SNEGSKA (reference sequence). As DNA, the CDR3 is TGCAGTGCTCGGACAGACCAAGCTTTCTTT. As protein: CSARTDQAFF.

The V and J genes are TRBV6-5 and TRBJ2-5; maybe TRBD2 (6 bases). The germline V gene encodes CDR1 MNHEY and CDR2 SVGAGI. Trimming removed 0 bases at V and 2 bases at J, with 13 bases between. The CDR3 sequence is 16 residues long. CDR3 amino acids: CASSYSGGMGQETQYF. The CDR3 DNA reads TGTGCCAGCAGTTACTCGGGCGGGATGGGTCAAGAGACCCAGTACTTC.

This clone was seen only once. The V gene is TRBV5-1, the J gene TRBJ2-4, with 8 bases that match TRBD1. The CDR3 extends over 15 amino acids. V lost 4 bases to trimming and J lost 3 bases; unmatched junction nucleotides: 6. Germline lookup yields CDR1 SGHRS and CDR2 YFSETQ. As DNA, the CDR3 is TGCGCCAGCAGCCTACCACAGGGGGGCAAAAACATTCAGTACTTC. Its translation is CASSLPQGGKNIQYF.

The V call is TRBV16, the J call TRBJ1-6; 8 bases map to TRBD1. The junction had 2 bases not matched to a gene; V was cut back by 2 bases and J by 8 bases. This CDR3 is 14 amino acids long. CDR1 and CDR2 from the germline V gene are KGHSY and FQNENV. CDR3 DNA: TGTGCCAGCAGCCAACAGGGGGCAGATTCACCCCTCCACTTT. The encoded protein is CASSQQGADSPLHF.

This clone was seen a handful of times. CDR3 bases: TGTGCCAGCAGTGAAATAAGGAGAAGTAGCACCTTC. Its protein is CASSEIRRSSTF. The V and J genes are TRBV2 and TRBJ1-2; D remains unclear. CDR1 is SNHLY, CDR2 FYNNEI, per germline. Deletions cut 2 bases from V and 13 bases from J, with 14 bases between. The CDR3 runs to 12 residues.

The chain is built from TRBV10-3 and TRBJ1-4; 10 positions agree with TRBD1. This CDR3 contains 15 residues. Germline lookup yields CDR1 ENHRY and CDR2 SYGVKD. Trimming at V came to 2 bases and at J to 6 bases, leaving 3 bases not matched to a gene. In DNA form, the CDR3 reads TGTGCCATCAGTGAGAGGGGGACAGGGGATGAAAAACTGTTTTTT. Translated, it gives CAISERGTGDEKLFF.

The genes are TRBV28 and TRBJ2-3; D is unresolved. V was trimmed by 2 bases and J by 3 bases, leaving 12 bases between them. The CDR3 contains 15 residues. Per germline, CDR1 MDHEN and CDR2 SYDVKM. CDR3 protein: CASSLILDWTDTQYF. DNA of the CDR3: TGTGCCAGCAGTTTAATCCTAGATTGGACAGATACGCAGTATTTT. Full variable domain (remainder filled in from reference TRBV28 and TRBJ2-3): DVKVTQSSRYLVKRTGEKVFLECVQDMDHENMFWYRQDPGLGLRLIYFSYDVKMKEKGDIPEGYSVSREKKERFSLILESASTNQTSMYLCASSLILDWTDTQYFGPGTRLTVL.

In DNA, the CDR3 is TGTGCCAGCAGCTCCGGGAGACTAGCGGCCACAGATACGCAGTATTTT. This encodes CASSSGRLAATDTQYF. The chain employs TRBV7-9 and TRBJ2-3, with TRBD2 identical over 9 bases. After removal of 4 bases from V and 2 bases from J, the junction contained 7 bases not matched to a gene. The CDR3 totals 16 residues. In germline, CDR1 is SEHNR, CDR2 FQNEAQ (reference sequence).

Only a few counts were recorded for this clone. V and J are TRBV30 and TRBJ1-2; D uncertain. The CDR3 length is 10 residues. Trimming cost V 8 bases and J 7 bases, with 11 bases left between them. The germline V gene encodes CDR1 GTSNPN and CDR2 SVGIG (reference sequence). CDR3 nucleotides: TGTGCCCGGCGCGCAGGTGGCTACACCTTC. Translation gives CARRAGGYTF.

In DNA form, the CDR3 reads TGTGCCAGCAGCCTCTCGGGACAGGCAAGCACTGAAGCTTTCTTT. Its translation is CASSLSGQASTEAFF. V is TRBV28 and J is TRBJ1-1; 8 nucleotides agree with TRBD1. CDR1 is MDHEN, CDR2 SYDVKM, per germline. Germline trimming cut 6 bases from V and 4 bases from J; bases unmatched to any gene: 10. This CDR3 contains 15 residues.

This clone was counted many times. The chain combines TRBV18 with TRBJ2-3; 7 bases map to TRBD2. The junction had 9 bases not matched to a gene; V was cut back by 6 bases and J by 6 bases. The CDR3 is made up of 14 amino acids. CDR1 and CDR2 (germline): KGHSH, LQKENI. CDR3 coding DNA: TGTGCCAGCTCGCCGACTAGCCAGGCGGATACGCAGTATTTT. This translates into CASSPTSQADTQYF.

The genes are TRBV11-2 and TRBJ1-3; D not certain. V was cut by 1 base and J by 8 bases, with 9 bases left in between. The CDR3 sequence is 13 residues long. From germline, CDR1 is SGHAT and CDR2 FQNNGV. The CDR3 sequence is CASSLVRSDTIYF. As DNA, the CDR3 is TGTGCCAGCAGCTTAGTCAGGTCGGACACCATATATTTT.

The V gene is TRBV18, the J gene TRBJ1-1; D unresolved. This CDR3 spans 13 amino acids. Deletions cut 3 bases from V and 4 bases from J, with 9 bases between. Per the germline V gene, CDR1 is KGHSH and CDR2 is LQKENI. CDR3: CASSPEPFTEAFF. Here the CDR3 DNA reads TGTGCCAGCTCACCTGAGCCATTCACTGAAGCTTTCTTT.

This rearrangement joins TRBV6-5 to TRBJ1-1; D is unclear. The CDR3 is made up of 13 amino acids. Germline CDR1 reads MNHEY; CDR2 reads SVGAGI. V lost 6 bases and J 1 base, leaving 9 bases between the germline ends. The CDR3 sequence is CASSYLENTEAFF. The CDR3 nucleotides are TGTGCCAGCAGCTATCTAGAGAACACTGAAGCTTTCTTT.

The chain is built from TRBV7-9 and TRBJ2-3; 9 nucleotides align to TRBD2. Germline V gives CDR1 SEHNR, CDR2 FQNEAQ (reference sequence). V lost 5 bases and J lost 6; bases outside the gene matches: 9. There are 15 residues in the CDR3. CDR3 protein: CASSPGRGRADTQYF. The DNA of the CDR3 is TGTGCCAGCAGCCCCGGTCGCGGGAGGGCGGATACGCAGTATTTT.